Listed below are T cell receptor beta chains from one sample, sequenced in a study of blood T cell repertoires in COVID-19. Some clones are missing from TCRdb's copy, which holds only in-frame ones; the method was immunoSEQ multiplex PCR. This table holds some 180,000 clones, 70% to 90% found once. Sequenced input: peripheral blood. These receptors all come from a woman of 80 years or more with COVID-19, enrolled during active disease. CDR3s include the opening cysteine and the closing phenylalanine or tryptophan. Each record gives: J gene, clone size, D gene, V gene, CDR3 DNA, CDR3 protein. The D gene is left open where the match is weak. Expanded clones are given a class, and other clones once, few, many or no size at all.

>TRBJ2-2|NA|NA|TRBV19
TGTGCCAGTAGTGCCCCAGGGTTCACCGGGGAGCTGTTTTTT
CASSAPGFTGELFF
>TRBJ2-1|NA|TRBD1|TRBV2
TGTGCCAGCACGTCGGACAGGGGGAATGAGCAGTTCTTC
CASTSDRGNEQFF
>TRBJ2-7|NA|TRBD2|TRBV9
TGTGCCAGCAACCCCTCGGGGGGGCCTTACGAGCAGTACTTC
CASNPSGGPYEQYF
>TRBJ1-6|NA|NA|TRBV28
TGTGCCAGCACCGCGAGGACAGCGGGGAATTCACCCCTCCACTTT
CASTARTAGNSPLHF
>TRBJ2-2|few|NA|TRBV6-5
TGTGCCAGCAGTTACTCGTACGAGCGGAGGCAGCTGTTTTTT
CASSYSYERRQLFF
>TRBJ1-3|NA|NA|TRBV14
TGTGCCAGCAGCCAACTCACAGGGAGTTACGGAAACACCATATATTTT
CASSQLTGSYGNTIYF
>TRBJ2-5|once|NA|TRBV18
TGTGCCAGCTCAAAGGACAGAAAGTACCCACAAGAGACCCAGTACTTC
CASSKDRKYPQETQYF
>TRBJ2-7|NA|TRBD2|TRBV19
TGTGCCAGTAGTATAGCTGCTAGCGGGAGCTCCTACGAGCAGTACTTC
CASSIAASGSSYEQYF
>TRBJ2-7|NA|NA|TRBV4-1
TGCGCCAGCAGCCAAGCAGGAAGAGTCAGTTACGAGCAGTACTTC
CASSQAGRVSYEQYF
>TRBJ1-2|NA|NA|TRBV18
TGTGCCAGCTCACCCTCTAGAGGAACTAACTATGGCTACACCTTC
CASSPSRGTNYGYTF
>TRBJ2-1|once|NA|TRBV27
TGTGCCAGCAGTGTGGCGGCAGACTCCAATGAGCAGTTCTTC
CASSVAADSNEQFF
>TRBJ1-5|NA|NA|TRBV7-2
TGTGCCAGCAGCCCGGGGGTTAGCAATCAGCCCCAGCATTTT
CASSPGVSNQPQHF
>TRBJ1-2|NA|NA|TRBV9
TGTGCCAGCAGCGTAGGGACAGCCCTCTATGGCTACACCTTC
CASSVGTALYGYTF
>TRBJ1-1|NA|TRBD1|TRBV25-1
TGTGCCAGCAGTGAACGGACAGGGGACGCTTTCTTT
CASSERTGDAFF
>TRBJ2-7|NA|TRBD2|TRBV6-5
TGTGCCAGCCTTGGGGCGGGAGGTTCCTACGAGCAGTACTTC
CASLGAGGSYEQYF
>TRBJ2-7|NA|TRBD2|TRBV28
TGTGCCAGCAGCACTCCGGGACTAGACGTCGCCGAGCAGTACTTC
CASSTPGLDVAEQYF
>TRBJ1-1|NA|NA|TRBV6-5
TGTGCCAGCAGGTCAGGGGTAGGAACTGAAGCTTTCTTT
CASRSGVGTEAFF
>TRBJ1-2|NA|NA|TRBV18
TGTGCCAGCTCAGGCGACAGGAACCGGTATGGCTACACCTTC
CASSGDRNRYGYTF
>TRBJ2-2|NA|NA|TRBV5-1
TGCGCCAGCAGCTTGCAACAGGCTCACACCGGGGAGCTGTTTTTT
CASSLQQAHTGELFF
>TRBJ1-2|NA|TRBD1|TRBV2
TGTGCCAGCAGCACGACAGGGGTAGGAGGCTACACCTTC
CASSTTGVGGYTF
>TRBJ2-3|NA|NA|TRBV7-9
TGTGCCAGCAGCCCAGGAGCGGTGCTGAGCACAGATACGCAGTATTTT
CASSPGAVLSTDTQYF
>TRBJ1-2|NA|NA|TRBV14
TGTGCCAGCAGCGCCAACCTCGGGGGTGCGAGTGGCTACACCTTC
CASSANLGGASGYTF
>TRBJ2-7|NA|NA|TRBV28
TGTGCCAGCAGTTCCCCCGGACTCGTCTCCTACGAGCAGTACTTC
CASSSPGLVSYEQYF
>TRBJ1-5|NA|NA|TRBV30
TGTGCCTGGAGTGCGGGTCTTGTCCCCAATCAGCCCCAGCATTTT
CAWSAGLVPNQPQHF
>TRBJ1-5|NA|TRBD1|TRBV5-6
TGTGCCAGCAGCTCCTGGACAGGGGGCGGAAGCAATCAGCCCCAGCATTTT
CASSSWTGGGSNQPQHF
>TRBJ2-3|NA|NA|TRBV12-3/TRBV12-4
TGTGCCAGCAGCTACTTGGATACGCAGTATTTT
CASSYLDTQYF
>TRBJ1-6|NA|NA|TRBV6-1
TGTGCCAGCAGTGAACAGGGGCATCACAACTCACCCCTCCACTTT
CASSEQGHHNSPLHF
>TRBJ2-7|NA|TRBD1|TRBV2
TGTGCCAGCGTTACCGACCGGGACAGGGGACACGAGCAGTACTTC
CASVTDRDRGHEQYF
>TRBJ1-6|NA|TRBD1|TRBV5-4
TGTGCCAGCAGCCCCTACTCGACAGGGAGTAATTCACCCCTCCACTTT
CASSPYSTGSNSPLHF
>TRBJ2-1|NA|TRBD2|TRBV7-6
TGTGCCAGCAGCTCCCGGACTAGCGGGAACTCCTACAATGAGCAGTTCTTC
CASSSRTSGNSYNEQFF
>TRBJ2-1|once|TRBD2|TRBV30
TGTGCCTGGAGTGCGAGACTAGCGGGGGACTACAATGAGCAGTTCTTC
CAWSARLAGDYNEQFF
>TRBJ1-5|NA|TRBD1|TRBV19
TGTGCCAGTACCCCCGGCAGGGGGATCAGCAATCAGCCCCAGCATTTT
CASTPGRGISNQPQHF
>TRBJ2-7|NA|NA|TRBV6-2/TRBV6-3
TGTGCCAGCAGTCCCCGGGACTTCTACGAGCAGTACTTC
CASSPRDFYEQYF
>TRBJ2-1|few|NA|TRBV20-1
TGCAGTGCTTCTACTAGGAATGAGCAGTTCTTC
CSASTRNEQFF
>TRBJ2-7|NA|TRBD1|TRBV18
TGTGCCAGCTCACCAGCCGGGACAGGAACCTACGAGCAGTACTTC
CASSPAGTGTYEQYF
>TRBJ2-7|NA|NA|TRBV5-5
TGTGCCAGCAGCTTGGGGGGCGCCGTCCACGAGCAGTACTTC
CASSLGGAVHEQYF
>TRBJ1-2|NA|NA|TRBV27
TGTGCCAGCAGTTTAAAGGGAGGGAAATTTGTCCATGGCTACACCTTC
CASSLKGGKFVHGYTF